This T cell receptor beta chain was found in a study of T cell changes during pregnancy in multiple sclerosis. This table comes from immunoSEQ multiplex PCR, and its TCRdb copy is limited to in-frame clones, with some not included. The table lists more than 60,000 clones, around nine tenths of them singletons. The CDR3 contains 14 residues. Germline V gives CDR1 MNHNS, CDR2 SASEGT. Trimming stripped 7 bases from V and 7 bases from J, with 17 bases between. The TCR originated in a female donor with multiple sclerosis, enrolled in a pregnancy study. Sequencing was performed on peripheral blood, taken before pregnancy. This chain joins TRBV6-1 and TRBJ1-5; perhaps TRBD1 as D (6 bases). CDR3 sequence (DNA): TGTGCCAGCACGAAGGCCGACAGGACGCAGCCCCAGCATTTT. Its translation: CASTKADRTQPQHF.